This TCR beta chain was obtained from a study of CD8+ T cells in alopecia areata. The overall study: Those patients who were treated received oral tofacitinib, which was given at 5 to 10 mg twice daily for moderate-to-severe alopecia areata.

RNA extraction was followed by reverse transcription into cDNA, which acted as the sequencing template. Generated by immunoSEQ multiplex PCR, the TCRdb table keeps only in-frame clones and is missing some. The repertoire consists of 130,000 to 150,000 clones, with 85% to 90% occurring once and the leading ten covering over 13%. Germline V lookup: CDR1 LNHDA, CDR2 SQIVND (reference sequence). The CDR3 runs 13 residues. Trimming removed 3 bases from V and 7 bases from J, with 13 bases in between. Sequenced here: CD8+ T cells sorted from blood, sampled at week 0. This receptor was identified in a human donor with alopecia areata. The chain is built from TRBV19 and TRBJ2-7; no reliable D call. CDR3 DNA sequence: TGTGCCAGTAGTATCGGCCCTGGGGTGGAGCAGTACTTC. Its protein product is CASSIGPGVEQYF.